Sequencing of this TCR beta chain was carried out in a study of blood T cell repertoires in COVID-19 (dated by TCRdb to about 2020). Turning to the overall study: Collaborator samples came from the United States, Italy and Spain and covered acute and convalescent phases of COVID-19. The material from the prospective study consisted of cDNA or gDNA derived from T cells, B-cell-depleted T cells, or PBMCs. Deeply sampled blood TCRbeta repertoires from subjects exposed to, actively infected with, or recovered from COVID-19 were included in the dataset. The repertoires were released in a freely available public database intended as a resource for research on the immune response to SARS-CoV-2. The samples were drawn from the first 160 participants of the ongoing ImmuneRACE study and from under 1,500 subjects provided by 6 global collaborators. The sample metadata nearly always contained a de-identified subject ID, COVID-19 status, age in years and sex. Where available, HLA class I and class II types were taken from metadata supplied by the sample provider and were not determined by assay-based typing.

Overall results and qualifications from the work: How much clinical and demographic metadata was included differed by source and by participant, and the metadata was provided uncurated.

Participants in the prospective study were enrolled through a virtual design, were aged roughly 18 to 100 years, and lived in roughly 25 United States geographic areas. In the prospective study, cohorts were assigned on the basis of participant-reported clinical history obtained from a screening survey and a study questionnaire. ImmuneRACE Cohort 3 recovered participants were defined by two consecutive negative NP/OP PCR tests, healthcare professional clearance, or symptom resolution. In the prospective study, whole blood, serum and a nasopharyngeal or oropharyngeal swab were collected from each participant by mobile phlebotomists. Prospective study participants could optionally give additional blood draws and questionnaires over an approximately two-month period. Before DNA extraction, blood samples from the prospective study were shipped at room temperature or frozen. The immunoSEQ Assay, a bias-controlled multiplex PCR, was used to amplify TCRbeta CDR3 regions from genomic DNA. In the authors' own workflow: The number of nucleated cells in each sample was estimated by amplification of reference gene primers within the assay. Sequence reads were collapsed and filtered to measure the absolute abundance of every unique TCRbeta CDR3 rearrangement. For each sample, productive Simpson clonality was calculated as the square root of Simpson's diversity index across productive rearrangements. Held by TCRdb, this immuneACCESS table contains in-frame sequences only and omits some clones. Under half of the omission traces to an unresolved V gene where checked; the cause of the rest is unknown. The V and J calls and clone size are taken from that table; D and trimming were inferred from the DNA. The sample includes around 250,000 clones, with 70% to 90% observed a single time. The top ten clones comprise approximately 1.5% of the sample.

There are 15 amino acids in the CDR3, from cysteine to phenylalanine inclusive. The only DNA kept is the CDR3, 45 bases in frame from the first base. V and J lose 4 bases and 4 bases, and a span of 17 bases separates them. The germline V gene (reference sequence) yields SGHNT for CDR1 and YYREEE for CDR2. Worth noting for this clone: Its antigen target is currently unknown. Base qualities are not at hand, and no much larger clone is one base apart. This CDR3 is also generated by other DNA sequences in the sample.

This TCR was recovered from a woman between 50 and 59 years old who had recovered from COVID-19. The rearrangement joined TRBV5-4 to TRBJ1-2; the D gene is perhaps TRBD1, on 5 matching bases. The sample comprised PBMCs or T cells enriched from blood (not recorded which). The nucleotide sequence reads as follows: TGTGCCAGCAGCCTGGGGCCAGCAGACTTCTATGGCTACACCTTC. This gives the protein CASSLGPADFYGYTF. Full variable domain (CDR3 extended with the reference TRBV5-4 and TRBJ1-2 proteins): ETGVTQSPTHLIKTRGQQVTLRCSSQSGHNTVSWYQQALGQGPQFIFQYYREEENGRGNFPPRFSGLQFPNYSSELNVNALELDDSALYLCASSLGPADFYGYTFGSGTRLTVV.